A selection of T cell receptor beta chains follows, all from one sample in a study of blood T cells in healthy people across ages. TCRdb reprocessed the 5' RACE reads with MiXCR, giving one entry per CDR3 protein. The sample lists 1.5 million to 2 million distinct CDR3 sequences; 28% were seen once. Specimen: blood. The receptors here all came from a woman between 25 and 40 years old in good health. CDR3s include the opening cysteine and the closing phenylalanine or tryptophan. The order of the fields is CDR3 length, clone size, D gene, J gene, V gene, CDR3 protein, CDR3 DNA. A D gene is named only where the DNA matches it firmly. Not every row has a clone size; where given, it reads once, few, many or a size class.

length: 15
size: NA
D: NA
J: TRBJ1-1
V: TRBV6-6
CDR3: CASSPGGSSSAEAFF
DNA: TGTGCCAGCAGCCCGGGGGGCTCATCGAGTGCTGAAGCTTTCTTT

length: 12
size: NA
D: NA
J: TRBJ2-7
V: TRBV28
CDR3: CACTLRQGQQYF
DNA: TGTGCCTGCACCCTGAGGCAGGGCCAGCAGTACTTC

length: 16
size: NA
D: NA
J: TRBJ1-5
V: TRBV28
CDR3: CASSFGAGSGSQPQHF
DNA: TGTGCCAGCAGTTTTGGGGCGGGGTCTGGGAGTCAGCCCCAGCATTTT

length: 18
size: NA
D: TRBD1
J: TRBJ2-6
V: TRBV5-8
CDR3: CASSLLGQGNSGANVLTF
DNA: TGTGCCAGCAGCCTGCTAGGACAGGGAAACTCTGGGGCCAACGTCCTGACTTTC

length: 13
size: few
D: NA
J: TRBJ2-7
V: TRBV7-2
CDR3: CASSLMVSYEQYF
DNA: TGTGCCAGCAGCTTGATGGTCTCCTACGAGCAGTACTTC

length: 14
size: once
D: NA
J: TRBJ1-4
V: TRBV7-8
CDR3: CASTQTGLNEKLFF
DNA: TGTGCCAGCACCCAGACCGGTCTAAATGAAAAACTGTTTTTT

length: 14
size: NA
D: NA
J: TRBJ2-4
V: TRBV29-1
CDR3: CSVESGTLGDIQYF
DNA: TGCAGTGTCGAATCCGGGACCCTCGGAGACATTCAGTACTTC

length: 17
size: NA
D: TRBD2
J: TRBJ2-5
V: TRBV7-2
CDR3: CASSLVSLAGGRETQYF
DNA: TGTGCCAGCAGCTTAGTTAGTCTAGCGGGAGGAAGGGAGACCCAGTACTTC

length: 12
size: NA
D: NA
J: TRBJ2-7
V: TRBV28
CDR3: CASSYGSHEQYF
DNA: TGTGCCAGCAGTTATGGGTCCCACGAGCAGTACTTC

length: 15
size: many
D: TRBD1
J: TRBJ2-5
V: TRBV7-9
CDR3: CASSLGVGQGGEQYF
DNA: TGTGCCAGCAGCTTAGGAGTCGGACAGGGGGGAGAGCAGTACTTC

length: 17
size: NA
D: NA
J: TRBJ2-1
V: TRBV10-1
CDR3: CASNRAEFRSSYNEQFF
DNA: TGCGCCAGCAATAGAGCGGAGTTTAGGAGCTCCTACAATGAGCAGTTCTTC

length: 16
size: NA
D: NA
J: TRBJ1-5
V: TRBV15
CDR3: CATGPWGAAGNQPQHF
DNA: TGTGCCACCGGCCCCTGGGGGGCGGCGGGCAATCAGCCCCAGCATTTT

length: 15
size: NA
D: NA
J: TRBJ2-1
V: TRBV6-5
CDR3: CASSYGQRTYNEQFF
DNA: TGTGCCAGCAGTTATGGCCAGCGGACCTACAATGAGCAGTTCTTC

length: 17
size: few
D: TRBD2
J: TRBJ2-4
V: TRBV3-1
CDR3: CASSQGGLARSSYERYF
DNA: TGTGCCAGCAGCCAAGGGGGACTAGCGAGATCTTCCTACGAGCGGTACTTC

length: 16
size: NA
D: NA
J: TRBJ2-7
V: TRBV19
CDR3: CASSFPPGRGAREQYF
DNA: TGTGCCAGTAGTTTCCCCCCGGGACGGGGGGCTAGAGAGCAGTACTTC

length: 13
size: NA
D: NA
J: TRBJ1-4
V: TRBV29-1
CDR3: CSGNGGRGEKLFF
DNA: TGCAGTGGGAACGGAGGGAGAGGTGAAAAACTGTTTTTT

length: 13
size: many
D: NA
J: TRBJ2-7
V: TRBV12-3/TRBV12-4
CDR3: CASSSGSLREQYF
DNA: TGTGCCAGCAGTTCGGGGAGTCTGAGGGAGCAGTACTTC

length: 15
size: NA
D: NA
J: TRBJ1-5
V: TRBV12-3/TRBV12-4
CDR3: CASSSQGSPSIPQHF
DNA: TGTGCCAGCAGTTCCCAGGGGTCCCCGTCTATACCCCAGCATTTT

length: 13
size: many
D: NA
J: TRBJ2-1
V: TRBV12-3/TRBV12-4
CDR3: CASSLGGNGKQFF
DNA: TGTGCCAGCAGTTTAGGTGGCAATGGAAAGCAGTTCTTC

length: 13
size: NA
D: NA
J: TRBJ1-1
V: TRBV14
CDR3: CASSQVPDTEAFF
DNA: TGTGCCAGCAGCCAAGTGCCAGACACTGAAGCTTTCTTT

length: 11
size: NA
D: NA
J: TRBJ1-2
V: TRBV6-5
CDR3: CATFRGYGYTF
DNA: TGTGCCACCTTCCGGGGGTATGGCTACACCTTC

length: 13
size: NA
D: NA
J: TRBJ2-3
V: TRBV12-3/TRBV12-4
CDR3: CASSRHDSNTQYF
DNA: TGTGCCAGCAGCCGTCACGACAGTAATACGCAGTATTTT

length: 16
size: NA
D: TRBD1
J: TRBJ2-3
V: TRBV3-1
CDR3: CASSQSPGQGTDTQYF
DNA: TGTGCCAGCAGCCAATCTCCGGGACAGGGGACGGATACGCAGTATTTT